This T cell receptor beta chain was recovered during a study of blood T cell repertoires in COVID-19. Study overall: Donors in the United States, Italy and Spain gave samples during acute or convalescent COVID-19. T cells, B-cell-depleted T cells, or PBMCs provided the cDNA or gDNA that served as material.

During active infection, Seattle patients enrolled and were then monitored through disease. The repertoire was sequenced with immunoSEQ multiplex PCR; TCRdb's copy has only in-frame clones and lacks some. The data hold 150,000 to 180,000 clones, with roughly 84% observed a single time. This CDR3 has 12 amino acids. Germline V gene lookup returns CDR1 SQVTM and CDR2 ANQGSEA. Trimming stripped 8 bases from V and 3 bases from J, with 13 bases between. The chain recombines TRBV29-1 with TRBJ1-1, with D possibly matching TRBD1 (5 bases). The receptor was isolated from a woman aged 55 to 70 with COVID-19, enrolled during active disease. Sequencing was carried out using peripheral blood. The DNA of the CDR3 is TGCAGCCTCGGCAGGGTGGACACTGAAGCTTTCTTT. Translating it yields CSLGRVDTEAFF.